Presented here are 8 T cell receptor beta chains from one specimen sequenced in a study of beta chain features in type 1 diabetes. General study results and limits: Researchers report that Type 1 diabetes patients had moderately but significantly shorter TCRB CDR3s across all four CD4+ subsets.

TCRB transcripts that were expressed got sequenced, as all of the isolated RNA had been reverse transcribed. Profiled with immunoSEQ multiplex PCR; TCRdb holds only in-frame clones, not every one. The repertoire has roughly 280,000 clones, approximately 24% of them found once; the top ten carry around 0.011%. These receptors have no identified antigens. Sequences were obtained from naive CD4+ T cells from blood. All receptors derive from a woman aged 30 to 39 with type 1 diabetes.

In its sample, this clone was seen a few times. The chain carries TRBV4-2 and TRBJ2-1; TRBD2 is a possible D gene (6 bases). Trimming shortened V by 1 base and J by 3 bases, and 10 bases separated the two germline ends. The CDR3 spans 15 residues. Germline values: CDR1 LGHNA, CDR2 YNFKEQ. The DNA of the CDR3 is TGTGCCAGCAGCCAAGGCATAGCGGACTACAATGAGCAGTTCTTC. It specifies CASSQGIADYNEQFF.

The V and J genes are TRBV11-1 and TRBJ2-6; D gene ambiguous. Germline CDR1 is SGHAT and CDR2 is FQDESV (reference sequence). The CDR3 sequence is 16 residues long. Trimming took off 1 base at V and 0 bases at J, with 7 bases between the two ends. The CDR3 DNA reads TGTGCCAGCAGCTTAGAGTCCGGCTCTGGGGCCAACGTCCTGACTTTC. This translates into CASSLESGSGANVLTF.

In this sample, this clone turned up a few times. The J gene is TRBJ1-2, the V gene TRBV7-2; D gene uncertain. This CDR3 comprises 13 residues. Trimming removed 8 bases at V and 4 bases at J, with 14 bases between. CDR1 is SGHTA, CDR2 FQGNSA, per germline. The CDR3 region is CASSPGGSYGYTF. The DNA of the CDR3 is TGTGCCAGCTCCCCTGGCGGGAGCTATGGCTACACCTTC.

Only a few counts were recorded for this clone. This chain connects TRBV7-3 to TRBJ2-1; D ambiguous. CDR1 SGHTA and CDR2 FQGTGA come from the germline V gene. V shed 0 bases and J shed 4 bases, with 4 bases lying between them. The length of the CDR3 is 13 residues. CDR3 residues: CASSLTEYNEQFF. DNA of the CDR3: TGTGCCAGCAGCTTAACGGAGTACAATGAGCAGTTCTTC.

The rearrangement joins TRBV7-8 to TRBJ2-5, with D hard to call. The germline V gene encodes CDR1 SGHVS and CDR2 FQNEAQ. The CDR3 has 15 residues. Trimming pared 2 bases from V and 0 bases from J, leaving 10 bases between. CDR3 bases: TGTGCCAGCAGCTTATCCGAGTTGAACCAAGAGACCCAGTACTTC. Its translation is CASSLSELNQETQYF.

This clone showed up just a few times. The chain is built from TRBV5-1 and TRBJ2-5; D may be TRBD2 (6 bases). Germline loops: CDR1 SGHRS, CDR2 YFSETQ. This CDR3 contains 15 residues. V lost 1 base and J lost 3, with 13 bases in between. As DNA, the CDR3 is TGCGCCAGCAGCTTGATCGGGACTGCCGAAGAGACCCAGTACTTC. Translated: CASSLIGTAEETQYF.

This clone was observed a handful of times. This chain joins TRBV9 and TRBJ1-5; no clear D gene. The CDR3 runs 13 residues. The germline V gene encodes CDR1 SGDLS and CDR2 YYNGEE. The V and J ends lost 1 base and 2 bases respectively, with 4 bases between them. CDR3 sequence reads: CASSVQGNQPQHF. In nucleotides, the CDR3 is TGTGCCAGCAGCGTACAGGGCAATCAGCCCCAGCATTTT.

This chain links TRBV27 with TRBJ2-7; D is unresolved. The CDR3 has 14 residues. CDR1 is MNHEY and CDR2 is SMNVEV in the germline V gene (reference sequence). Trimming left V 3 bases short and J 0 bases short, with 9 bases between. The CDR3 spells CASSFYRTSYEQYF. CDR3 coding DNA: TGTGCCAGCAGTTTTTACAGAACCTCCTACGAGCAGTACTTC.